This entry lists 10 T cell receptor beta chains sequenced from one sample in a study of graft-versus-host responses after intestinal transplantation. Here immunoSEQ multiplex PCR was the method, and the copy in TCRdb shows in-frame clones only, minus some. The repertoire consists of approximately 100,000 clones, with 90% occurring once and the leading ten covering around 0.11%. These receptors' targets are unknown. The specimen comprised unstimulated CD4+ T cells sorted from spleen or lymph node cells, sampled before intestinal transplant. The receptors come from a human donor who received an intestinal transplant.

The gene calls are TRBV11-3 and TRBJ1-4; 7 nucleotides match TRBD1. Germline V gene sequence: CDR1 SGHNT, CDR2 YENEEA. The ends lost 5 bases at V and 7 bases at J; junction bases unmatched: 13. The CDR3 is made up of 16 amino acids. The CDR3 coding sequence is TGTGCCAGCAGCCCCCGGGTCGGGGACAGTGGTGAAAAACTGTTTTTT. Translating it yields CASSPRVGDSGEKLFF.

The chain uses TRBV23-1 and TRBJ2-5; no definite D call. TRBV23-1 is given ORF status, its function remaining uncertain. The ends were cut back, 8 bases at V and 4 bases at J, with 17 bases in the middle. The CDR3 is 14 residues long. DNA for the CDR3: TGCGCCAGCCACGACGGCAGTCGCGGAGAGACCCAGTACTTC. This gives the protein CASHDGSRGETQYF.

This clone was seen once. The V call is TRBV7-9, the J call TRBJ1-6; TRBD1 matches at 9 bases. The CDR3 has 14 residues. Germline loops: CDR1 SEHNR, CDR2 FQNEAQ (reference sequence). With V trimmed by 5 bases and J by 7 bases, 3 bases remained unmatched. The CDR3 DNA reads as TGTGCCAGCAGCCAAGGGACAGGGAATTCACCCCTCCACTTT. This gives the protein CASSQGTGNSPLHF.

The V call is TRBV7-3, the J call TRBJ2-2, with 7 positions matching TRBD1. Trimming took 3 bases from V and 2 from J; bases not matched to a gene: 3. CDR1 and CDR2 (germline): SGHTA, FQGTGA. The CDR3 loop spans 15 amino acids. As DNA, the CDR3 is TGTGCCAGCAGCTTTGGGGACAGAAACACCGGGGAGCTGTTTTTT. As protein: CASSFGDRNTGELFF.

The rearrangement links TRBV4-1 to TRBJ1-2; tentative D call: TRBD1 (6 bases). The length of the CDR3 is 15 residues. V lost 3 bases, J lost 6 bases, and 17 bases lay in between. From germline, CDR1 is MGHRA and CDR2 YSYEKL. The CDR3 DNA reads as TGCGCCAGCAGCCAGAAGGACAGTCGGGCGGATGGCTACACCTTC. This translates into CASSQKDSRADGYTF.

This chain joins TRBV5-1 and TRBJ1-1, with a tentative D call TRBD1 (5 bases). The CDR3 has 17 residues. Germline V gene sequence: CDR1 SGHRS, CDR2 YFSETQ. Trimming shortened V by 5 bases and J by 2 bases, and 22 bases separated the two germline ends. CDR3 sequence (DNA): TGCGCCAGCAGGCGGAGTTTGGGGGGAGTGTTAAACACTGAAGCTTTCTTT. It codes for CASRRSLGGVLNTEAFF.

Turning to this clone: Other nucleotide sequences in the sample specify the same CDR3. The V call is TRBV9, the J call TRBJ1-4; 9 bases are a match to TRBD1. CDR3 length: 16 amino acids. With V trimmed by 4 bases and J by 6 bases, 10 bases remained unmatched. Germline values: CDR1 SGDLS, CDR2 YYNGEE. In DNA, the CDR3 is TGTGCCAGCAGCCAAGACCCGGGACAGGGATATGAAAAACTGTTTTTT. This gives the protein CASSQDPGQGYEKLFF.

V and J are TRBV7-9 and TRBJ1-4, with D tentatively TRBD1 (5 bases). The CDR3 contains 16 residues. Trimming removed 3 bases from V and 8 bases from J, with 19 bases in between. CDR1 and CDR2 from the germline V gene are SEHNR and FQNEAQ (reference sequence). This CDR3 is CASSFPQGPRREKLFF. The CDR3 DNA follows: TGTGCCAGCAGCTTTCCCCAGGGCCCCAGACGGGAAAAACTGTTTTTT.

The V and J genes are TRBV2 and TRBJ1-6; D call uncertain. Looked up from germline, CDR1 is SNHLY and CDR2 is FYNNEI. This CDR3 is built from 13 residues. V was cut by 6 bases and J by 0 bases, with 3 bases left in between. The chain's CDR3 is CASRSSYNSPLHF. As DNA, the CDR3 is TGTGCCAGCAGGAGCTCCTATAATTCACCCCTCCACTTT.

The J gene is TRBJ2-3, the V gene TRBV5-1, with 9 bases matching TRBD2. Germline V gene data show CDR1 as SGHRS and CDR2 as YFSETQ. The V gene end was trimmed by 4 bases and the J gene end by 6 bases; junction bases not matched to a gene: 9. The CDR3 has 15 residues. This CDR3 is CASSLGLAVSDTQYF. The DNA for the CDR3 is TGCGCCAGCAGCCTGGGACTAGCTGTCTCGGATACGCAGTATTTT.